These 17 T cell receptor beta chains share one sample of origin, sequenced in a study of T cell responses to AZD1222 COVID-19 vaccine. Produced via immunoSEQ multiplex PCR; TCRdb's table is partial and in-frame only. The repertoire has more than 110,000 clones, 90% to 95% of them found once; the top ten carry about 3.7%. Source: peripheral blood, taken 28 days after the second AZD1222 dose. Every receptor here comes from an adult who received the AZD1222 COVID-19 vaccine.

CDR3 protein: CAWTRTSGRYNEQFF. Here the CDR3 DNA reads TGTGCCTGGACCCGGACTAGCGGGCGCTACAATGAGCAGTTCTTC. V is TRBV30 and J is TRBJ2-1; 11 bases map to TRBD2. From germline, CDR1 is GTSNPN and CDR2 SVGIG (reference sequence). Losses at the gene ends were 4 bases for V and 3 bases for J; bases not matched to a gene: 5. The CDR3 covers 15 residues. Full variable domain (rest looked up from reference TRBV30 and TRBJ2-1): SQTIHQWPATLVQPVGSPLSLECTVEGTSNPNLYWYRQAAGRGLQLLFYSVGIGQISSEVPQNLSASRPQDRQFILSSKKLLLSDSGFYLCAWTRTSGRYNEQFFGPGTRLTVL.

This chain joins TRBV18 and TRBJ2-5, with D perhaps TRBD1 (5 bases). V was trimmed by 4 bases and J by 1 base, leaving 16 bases between them. Germline V gene sequence: CDR1 KGHSH, CDR2 LQKENI. This CDR3 contains 16 residues. Written as DNA, the CDR3 is TGTGCCAGCTCACAACCCTTAGACAGATTCCAAGAGACCCAGTACTTC. It translates to CASSQPLDRFQETQYF.

The chain recombines TRBV30 with TRBJ2-5; 7 bases align to TRBD1. Germline V CDR1 and CDR2: GTSNPN, SVGIG (reference sequence). Trimming at V came to 4 bases and at J to 0 bases, leaving 17 bases not matched to a gene. The CDR3 is made up of 18 amino acids. The CDR3 DNA follows: TGTGCCTGGAACGCCGGGACAGCCGCCCGACATTACCAAGAGACCCAGTACTTC. It is translated as CAWNAGTAARHYQETQYF.

The chain carries TRBV4-3 and TRBJ1-2; TRBD1 aligns across 12 bases. This CDR3 contains 14 residues. The ends lost 3 bases at V and 8 bases at J; junction bases unmatched: 4. Germline V gene lookup returns CDR1 LGHNA and CDR2 YSLEER. In DNA, the CDR3 is TGCGCCAGCAGCCAGGGACAGGGGGCGGGGGGCTACACCTTC. This encodes CASSQGQGAGGYTF.

J is TRBJ1-4 and V is TRBV24-1; D remains ambiguous. CDR1 is KGHDR and CDR2 is SFDVKD in the germline V gene. This CDR3 contains 13 residues. Trimming left V 4 bases short and J 4 bases short, with 6 bases between. CDR3 bases: TGTGCCACCAGTGACAGCCGTAATGAAAAACTGTTTTTT. This sequence encodes CATSDSRNEKLFF.

This clone was detected only a few times. This chain connects TRBV12-5 to TRBJ2-5; TRBD2 matches 8 bases. This CDR3 region has 16 residues. V shed 0 bases, J shed 1 base, and the junction held 4 bases outside the gene matches. CDR1 is LGHNT and CDR2 is FRNRAP in the germline V gene. CDR3 in DNA: TGTGCTAGTGGTTTGGTCCGTACTAGCGGCCAAGAGACCCAGTACTTC. Its translation is CASGLVRTSGQETQYF.

In DNA, the CDR3 is TGCGCCAGCAGAGGGACAGGGAACACCGGGGAGCTGTTTTTT. Its translation is CASRGTGNTGELFF. The rearrangement uses TRBV10-2 and TRBJ2-2; 8 bases map to TRBD1. Germline CDR1 reads WSHSY; CDR2 reads SAAADI. The CDR3 sequence is 14 residues long. The V and J ends lost 6 bases and 1 base, in that order; junction bases with no gene match: 1.

The chain couples TRBV6-5 to TRBJ1-2; no clear D. From germline, CDR1 is MNHEY and CDR2 SVGAGI. CDR3 size: 14 residues. The germline V and J ends were trimmed by 7 bases and 8 bases, with 20 bases remaining between them. The CDR3 loop is CASNLGLAEEGYTF. The CDR3 DNA reads as TGTGCCAGCAACCTCGGCCTGGCGGAGGAGGGCTACACCTTC.

The CDR3 nucleotides read TGTGCCAGCCCCTTCGCCCCCAATCAGCCCCAGCATTTT. Protein product: CASPFAPNQPQHF. The V gene is TRBV11-3, the J gene TRBJ1-5; no reliable D call. The V end lost 8 bases, the J end lost 3 bases, and 11 bases lay between the germline ends. CDR1 is SGHNT and CDR2 is YENEEA in the germline V gene. This CDR3 has 13 amino acids.

This clone has a single count. V and J are TRBV27 and TRBJ2-7; D remains ambiguous. The CDR3 runs 12 residues. Germline V gene data show CDR1 as MNHEY and CDR2 as SMNVEV (reference sequence). Trimming took off 7 bases at V and 1 base at J, with 8 bases between the two ends. The CDR3 reads CASTGFSYEQYF. The CDR3 DNA is TGTGCCAGCACCGGATTTTCCTACGAGCAGTACTTC.

The V and J genes are TRBV4-3 and TRBJ2-2; D is perhaps TRBD1 (6 bases). Germline CDR1 LGHNA, CDR2 YSLEER. CDR3 size: 15 residues. V was clipped by 1 base and J by 6 bases, with 12 bases between them. CDR3 nucleotide sequence: TGCGCCAGCAGCCAAGCCCCCCAGGGGTCCGGGGAGCTGTTTTTT. It is translated as CASSQAPQGSGELFF.

This clone was counted once. The V and J genes are TRBV11-2 and TRBJ2-4; D not resolved. The CDR3 is made up of 13 amino acids. Per the germline V gene, CDR1 is SGHAT and CDR2 is FQNNGV. V lost 0 bases and J lost 1, with 1 base in between. CDR3 residues: CASSLEAKNIQYF. DNA of the CDR3: TGTGCCAGCAGCTTAGAGGCCAAAAACATTCAGTACTTC.

This sequence joins TRBV28 and TRBJ1-2; no clear D. The V and J ends lost 1 base and 4 bases respectively, with 13 bases between them. CDR3 length: 15 residues. CDR1 is MDHEN and CDR2 is SYDVKM in the germline V gene. The CDR3 region is CASSLLGRLIYGYTF. The CDR3 coding sequence is TGTGCCAGCAGTTTATTAGGCCGGTTGATCTATGGCTACACCTTC.

This chain connects TRBV28 to TRBJ1-3; D gene unclear. CDR1 and CDR2 from the germline V gene are MDHEN and SYDVKM. V lost 4 bases and J lost 5, with 18 bases in between. The CDR3 is 16 amino acids. The CDR3 DNA follows: TGTGCCAGCAGTTCTCTCGATGCGGGAAGAAGAAACACCATATATTTT. Protein: CASSSLDAGRRNTIYF.

The chain links TRBV10-3 to TRBJ2-7; 7 bases match TRBD1. CDR1 ENHRY and CDR2 SYGVKD come from the germline V gene. This CDR3 spans 13 amino acids. Trimming removed 2 bases from V and 6 bases from J; junction bases left unmatched: 4. CDR3 in DNA: TGTGCCATCAGTGAGGGACAGGTCGGCGAGCAGTACTTC. Translated: CAISEGQVGEQYF.

This clone was detected once. The chain carries TRBV14 and TRBJ1-2, with D possibly TRBD1 on 5 matching bases. Trimming removed 5 bases from V and 1 base from J, with 20 bases in between. There are 17 residues in the CDR3. The germline gives CDR1 SGHDN, CDR2 FVKESK. CDR3 sequence reads: CASSRPGTFFSNYGYTF. Written as DNA, the CDR3 is TGTGCCAGCAGCAGACCCGGGACTTTTTTCAGTAACTATGGCTACACCTTC.

This chain uses TRBV7-3 with TRBJ2-1, with 11 bases that match TRBD2. The CDR3 has 16 amino acids. V dropped 4 bases and J dropped 8; count of bases not matched to a gene: 10. Germline V CDR1 and CDR2: SGHTA, FQGTGA. The CDR3 DNA sequence: TGTGCCAGCAGCTCACCCGGGACTAGCGGTTCTCATGAGCAGTTCTTC. Encoded protein: CASSSPGTSGSHEQFF.